The clone carrying this T cell receptor (beta chain) was picked up many times. Molecular barcoded adaptors covering alpha/delta and beta/gamma chains were used on about 390 ng RNA. Via MiXCR, TCRdb re-called the reads, giving one row per CDR3 protein. Of 75,000 to 95,000 distinct CDR3 sequences listed, 20% to 25% are singletons. The sample comes from a study of read filtering for tumor transcriptome and immune sequencing. Study-level background: Mean patient age was around 66 years, range 47 to 80; approximately 18 male, roughly 14 female. Revised staging placed eight or nine patients in R-ISS I, 15 to 20 in II, more than 5 in III.

V shed 1 base and J shed 6 bases, with 21 bases lying between them. This CDR3 region has 17 residues. In germline, CDR1 is SEHNR, CDR2 FQNEAQ (reference sequence). The clonotype was recovered from a donor aged 40 or older with multiple myeloma. J is TRBJ1-1 and V is TRBV7-9; tentative D call: TRBD1 (6 bases). The sample comprised a population of CD138-negative cells sorted from bone marrow. The CDR3 spells CASSLGSGATRGAEAFF. The CDR3 DNA follows: TGTGCCAGCAGCTTAGGGTCAGGGGCCACCCGGGGAGCTGAAGCTTTCTTT.